Listed below are T cell receptor beta chains from one sample, sequenced in a study of blood T cell repertoires in COVID-19. The protocol was immunoSEQ multiplex PCR, while the TCRdb copy is restricted to in-frame clones and leaves out a portion. The top ten hold 0.7% to 0.9% of the sample, which has some 200,000 clones, 85% to 90% seen once. What was sequenced was peripheral blood. These receptors came from a woman in her late teens or twenties who had recovered from COVID-19. CDR3s include the opening cysteine and the closing phenylalanine or tryptophan. The D gene is left open where the match is weak. Some rows mark clone size as missing; the rest say once, few, many or name a class of expanded clone.

many	TRBJ1-5	TRBV30	TRBD1	TGTGCCTGGAACTCACAGGGGAGGCGCAATCAGCCCCAGCATTTT	CAWNSQGRRNQPQHF
.	TRBJ1-1	TRBV5-4	.	TGTGCCAGCAGATTCCTCGGGGGTGACACTGAAGCTTTCTTT	CASRFLGGDTEAFF
.	TRBJ2-1	TRBV4-3	TRBD2	TGCGCCAGCAGCCAACCGGGACTAGGGTACAATGAGCAGTTCTTC	CASSQPGLGYNEQFF
.	TRBJ1-2	TRBV5-4	.	TGTGCCAGCAGCCCCCCAGATGGGATAGGGGGCTATGGCTACACCTTC	CASSPPDGIGGYGYTF
.	TRBJ2-3	TRBV3-1/TRBV3-2	TRBD2	TGTGCCAGCAGCCCCGGACTAGCGGGAGGGGATACGCAGTATTTT	CASSPGLAGGDTQYF
.	TRBJ1-5	TRBV6-5	TRBD1	TGTGCCAGCAGTTTGTCCGGGACAGGGGCAAATCAGCCCCAGCATTTT	CASSLSGTGANQPQHF
.	TRBJ2-2	TRBV5-6	TRBD1	TGTGCCAGCAGCTTGGTAGGGGGCCGGCCCGGGGAGCTGTTTTTT	CASSLVGGRPGELFF
.	TRBJ1-1	TRBV7-6	TRBD1	TGTGCCAGCAGCCAAACCGACAGGGTAGGGTACACTGAAGCTTTCTTT	CASSQTDRVGYTEAFF
.	TRBJ2-5	TRBV27	TRBD2	TGTGCCAGCAGGGCGGGAGTGGGTCAAGAGACCCAGTACTTC	CASRAGVGQETQYF
.	TRBJ2-4	TRBV10-3	.	TGTGCCATCAGTGAGGGGGGGGCTGGCAAAAACATTCAGTACTTC	CAISEGGAGKNIQYF
once	TRBJ2-7	TRBV19	.	TGTGCCAGTACACCGGGACAAGGCCTGAACTACGAGCAGTACTTC	CASTPGQGLNYEQYF
.	TRBJ1-1	TRBV9	.	TGTGCCAGCAGCGTAGTGGGGCAGATGAACACTGAAGCTTTCTTT	CASSVVGQMNTEAFF
once	TRBJ1-2	TRBV30	.	TGTGCCTGGAGTCGACAATCTCCCCATGGCTACACCTTC	CAWSRQSPHGYTF
.	TRBJ1-3	TRBV3-1/TRBV3-2	.	TGTGCCAGCAGCCAAGGTTGGAGGACAGCTGGAAACACCATATATTTT	CASSQGWRTAGNTIYF
.	TRBJ2-3	TRBV24-1	TRBD2	TGTGCCACCAGTGATTGGACTAGCGGAGGGGATACGCAGTATTTT	CATSDWTSGGDTQYF
.	TRBJ2-1	TRBV7-8	TRBD2	TGTGCCAACGGGGGGGAGGGAGAGCAGTTCTTC	CANGGEGEQFF
.	TRBJ2-1	TRBV7-4	TRBD2	TGTGCCAGCAGCCCGCGACTAGCGGACAATGAGCAGTTCTTC	CASSPRLADNEQFF
.	TRBJ2-2	TRBV2	.	TGTGCCAGCAGTGGTGCTAGCGCATTCACCGGGGAGCTGTTTTTT	CASSGASAFTGELFF
once	TRBJ2-3	TRBV11-2	TRBD2	TGTGCCAGCGCCTTGGGAACTAGCGGGGGGGCGCGCACAGATACGCAGTATTTT	CASALGTSGGARTDTQYF
.	TRBJ1-5	TRBV7-2	.	TGTGCCAGCAACAGGGGCAATCAGCCCCAGCATTTT	CASNRGNQPQHF
.	TRBJ2-3	TRBV7-9	TRBD2	TGTGCCAGCAATCTAGCGGGATACGCAGATACGCAGTATTTT	CASNLAGYADTQYF
.	TRBJ1-3	TRBV7-6	.	TGTGCCAGCAGCTTTGGCGGCGGCTCTGGAAACACCATATATTTT	CASSFGGGSGNTIYF
.	TRBJ1-5	TRBV30	.	TGTGCCTGGAACCGGCCGGGGCAGCCCCAGCATTTT	CAWNRPGQPQHF
.	TRBJ2-3	TRBV18	TRBD2	TGTGCCAGCTCACCGGACCAGGTGGGGGGGGATACGCAGTATTTT	CASSPDQVGGDTQYF
.	TRBJ2-5	TRBV5-6	TRBD1	TGTGCCAGCAGCTTGGTAGGGACAGGTTTAGAGACCCAGTACTTC	CASSLVGTGLETQYF
.	TRBJ2-3	TRBV9	.	TGTGCCAGCAGCACCCAACAGGGAAGGGGCACAGATACGCAGTATTTT	CASSTQQGRGTDTQYF
.	TRBJ2-1	TRBV10-3	.	TGTGCCACCTCGGCGGACAATGAGCAGTTCTTC	CATSADNEQFF
.	TRBJ1-4	TRBV7-9	TRBD1	TGTGCCAGCAGCGGTGCCCGGGACAGGGAATTAGAGAATGAAAAACTGTTTTTT	CASSGARDRELENEKLFF
once	TRBJ2-7	TRBV4-1	TRBD1	TGCGCCAGCAGCCAAGCCGGGACAGGGGGCCGAATGCACTCCTACGAGCAGTACTTC	CASSQAGTGGRMHSYEQYF
few	TRBJ2-3	TRBV29-1	TRBD2	TGCAGCGTTGAGGGGGAGCTAGCGGGAGTTCCGTATACGCAGTATTTT	CSVEGELAGVPYTQYF
.	TRBJ2-7	TRBV7-9	TRBD1	TGTGCCAGCAGCTTAGCGTCGGACAGGGAAGAGCAGTACTTC	CASSLASDREEQYF
.	TRBJ2-3	TRBV2	.	TGTGCCAGCAGGGACGGGACAAGTCCAGATACGCAGTATTTT	CASRDGTSPDTQYF
.	TRBJ2-1	TRBV11-2	.	TGTGCCAGCAGCTTACAAGGACACCAGAGGCGGCAGTTCTTC	CASSLQGHQRRQFF
once	TRBJ1-2	TRBV27	TRBD1	TGTGCCAGCAGGACGGACAGGGAACGCTACACCTTC	CASRTDRERYTF
few	TRBJ1-1	TRBV5-1	TRBD1	TGCGCCAGCAGCATACGGACAGGGGTGAACACTGAAGCTTTCTTT	CASSIRTGVNTEAFF
.	TRBJ2-7	TRBV18	TRBD2	TGTGCCAGCTCACCCCAGGGACTAGCCTTCCCCGAGCAGTACTTC	CASSPQGLAFPEQYF
.	TRBJ1-5	TRBV6-4	TRBD1	TGTGCCACCTTACCGTCCCAGGGACAGGGTCTTCAGCCCCAGCATTTT	CATLPSQGQGLQPQHF
.	TRBJ1-3	TRBV7-2	TRBD1	TGTGCCAGCAGCTCCTGGACAGGGATTGGAAACACCATATATTTT	CASSSWTGIGNTIYF
.	TRBJ2-1	TRBV19	TRBD2	TGTGCCTCTAGCGGAGGGGCCTCCTACAATGAGCAGTTCTTC	CASSGGASYNEQFF
.	TRBJ1-2	TRBV9	.	TGTGCCAGCAGGTCAGGGGTGATGGGCTACACCTTC	CASRSGVMGYTF
.	TRBJ2-3	TRBV19	TRBD2	TGTGCCAGCCGGACTAGCGGGGGGGCGACAGATACGCAGTATTTT	CASRTSGGATDTQYF
.	TRBJ2-3	TRBV24-1	.	TGTGCCACCAGTTCTACGGGAGGCACAGATACGCAGTATTTT	CATSSTGGTDTQYF
.	TRBJ1-1	TRBV10-3	TRBD1	TGTGCCGTGGGGAGAGCGGACAGGTTCAAAGGGAGCACTGAAGCTTTCTTT	CAVGRADRFKGSTEAFF
.	TRBJ2-2	TRBV11-3	.	TGTGCCAGCAGCATAACAGGAAACACCGGGGAGCTGTTTTTT	CASSITGNTGELFF
.	TRBJ1-2	TRBV12-3/TRBV12-4	TRBD1	TGTGCCAGCAGTCGGGACAGTGGCTACACCTTC	CASSRDSGYTF
few	TRBJ1-5	TRBV7-9	TRBD1	TGTGCCAGCAGCCCACAGGGGGCTGGTCAGCCCCAGCATTTT	CASSPQGAGQPQHF
.	TRBJ2-1	TRBV30	TRBD2	TGTGCCTGGAGTGCGATCAGGACTAGCGGGAGTGGAAATGAGCAGTTCTTC	CAWSAIRTSGSGNEQFF
once	TRBJ2-3	TRBV11-3	TRBD1	TGTGCCAGCAGCGCCGGGACAGGCACCTGGGATACGCAGTATTTT	CASSAGTGTWDTQYF
.	TRBJ2-3	TRBV5-1	.	TGCGCCAGCAGCTTCCCAAACACAGATACGCAGTATTTT	CASSFPNTDTQYF
.	TRBJ1-1	TRBV10-3	TRBD1	TGTGCCATCAGATCGGGACAGGGGACTGAAGCTTTCTTT	CAIRSGQGTEAFF
.	TRBJ1-5	TRBV19	TRBD1	TGTGCCAGTAGTGCCTACCGGGACAGGATCCTCATGGATGGCAATCAGCCCCAGCATTTT	CASSAYRDRILMDGNQPQHF
.	TRBJ1-3	TRBV9	TRBD1	TGTGCCAGCAGCGATTGGACAGGGGTCAGTGGAAACACCATATATTTT	CASSDWTGVSGNTIYF
.	TRBJ1-5	TRBV6-6	.	TGTGCCAGCAGTTACGGCCAGGGGCAGCCCCAGCATTTT	CASSYGQGQPQHF
.	TRBJ1-1	TRBV5-4	TRBD1	TGTGCCAGCAGCCGCAGGGGGCCCTTTGAAGCTTTCTTT	CASSRRGPFEAFF
once	TRBJ1-2	TRBV10-3	TRBD1	TGTGCCATCAGTGGGGACAGCCCAACCTATGGCTACACCTTC	CAISGDSPTYGYTF
.	TRBJ2-7	TRBV3-1/TRBV3-2	.	TGTGCCAGCAGCCAAGGCGTCTCCTACGAGCAGTACTTC	CASSQGVSYEQYF
once	TRBJ1-6	TRBV19	TRBD1	TGTGCCAGTACCCGGGACAGGATGAATTCACCCCTCCACTTT	CASTRDRMNSPLHF
.	TRBJ2-6	TRBV9	.	TGTGCCAGCAGCACGACAATCGGACAACGTAACTCTGGGGCCAACGTCCTGACTTTC	CASSTTIGQRNSGANVLTF
.	TRBJ2-3	TRBV9	.	TGTGCCAGCAGCGGGGGACGGGGGGCCCCAGATACGCAGTATTTT	CASSGGRGAPDTQYF